Listed here are 24 T cell receptor beta chains from one sample, sequenced in a study of Ad26.COV2.S vaccination and SARS-CoV-2 variants. The treatment is: roughly 19 received Ad26.COV2.S at low or high dose, single or two shots; 5 received placebo; per-sample allocation not given. Samples analyzed were those drawn on day 63 after the first vaccine or placebo injection. Method: immunoSEQ multiplex PCR; TCRdb's copy keeps in-frame clones and lacks some. There are fewer than 500,000 clones in the sample; approximately 90% occur only once, and approximately 12% lies in the top ten. Sequencing used peripheral blood, obtained in a trial of Ad26.COV2.S vaccine versus placebo. The receptors originated from a person aged 18-60 years who received the Ad26.COV2.S COVID-19 vaccine or a placebo.

The V gene is TRBV19, the J gene TRBJ2-7; TRBD2 is a possible D gene (7 bases). Germline-derived CDR1 and CDR2 are LNHDA and SQIVND (reference sequence). The CDR3 covers 16 residues. The V and J ends lost 6 bases and 2 bases respectively, with 20 bases between them. CDR3 loop: CASSWGLAATPYEQYF. CDR3 nucleotides: TGTGCCAGTAGCTGGGGGCTAGCGGCAACTCCCTACGAGCAGTACTTC.

The chain couples TRBV5-1 to TRBJ2-7; TRBD1 might be the D (5 bases). The CDR3 has 16 amino acids. Germline V gene sequence: CDR1 SGHRS, CDR2 YFSETQ. Trimming shortened V by 0 bases and J by 0 bases, and 13 bases separated the two germline ends. The CDR3 here is CASSLAATGTSYEQYF. The DNA of the CDR3 is TGCGCCAGCAGCTTGGCCGCCACAGGAACCTCCTACGAGCAGTACTTC.

The rearrangement joins TRBV11-2 to TRBJ2-1; D is unclear. CDR1 is SGHAT, CDR2 FQNNGV, per germline. V was pared by 1 base and J by 12 bases, with 10 bases between. The CDR3 is 12 residues long. The CDR3 bases are TGTGCCAGCAGCTTAGGGCTGGTCGGGCAGTTCTTC. This gives the protein CASSLGLVGQFF.

This sequence joins TRBV6-1 and TRBJ2-7; D unclear. The V end lost 4 bases, the J end lost 6 bases, and 22 bases lay between the germline ends. Germline assignment: CDR1 MNHNS and CDR2 SASEGT. This CDR3 comprises 16 residues. CDR3 loop: CASSVAQPQPTREQYF. Written as DNA, the CDR3 is TGTGCCAGCAGTGTGGCTCAGCCCCAGCCGACTCGCGAGCAGTACTTC.

V and J are TRBV19 and TRBJ2-2; the match to TRBD1 covers 7 bases. Germline V gene data show CDR1 as LNHDA and CDR2 as SQIVND (reference sequence). The CDR3 is 15 amino acids. V lost 7 bases, J lost 2 bases, and 7 bases stayed unmatched. The CDR3 sequence: CASTTGDRNTGELFF. CDR3 nucleotides: TGTGCCAGTACCACCGGGGACAGAAACACCGGGGAGCTGTTTTTT.

This chain joins TRBV21-1 and TRBJ2-1; the DNA was not compared with TRBD2, the D call given in the table. TRBV21-1 counts as a pseudogene. This CDR3 is 17 amino acids long. The CDR3 reads CASSNARTMESYNEQFF. The CDR3 region has the DNA TGTGCCAGCAGCAACGCCCGTACTATGGAATCCTACAATGAGCAGTTCTTC.

The chain employs TRBV19 and TRBJ1-1, with a possible D match to TRBD1 (5 bases). The CDR3 runs to 13 residues. V dropped 3 bases and J dropped 5 bases, with 10 bases sitting between them. The germline V gene has CDR1 LNHDA and CDR2 SQIVND (reference sequence). This CDR3 reads CASSIAGLTEAFF. CDR3 DNA: TGTGCCAGTAGTATCGCGGGGCTGACTGAAGCTTTCTTT.

The chain recombines TRBV18 with TRBJ2-5; D gene unclear. Germline values: CDR1 KGHSH, CDR2 LQKENI. Between the trimmed V and J ends, which lost 2 bases and 2 bases, there was a span of 18 bases. The CDR3 contains 17 residues. Here the CDR3 reads CASSPSEFLTEQETQYF. The CDR3 nucleotides read TGTGCCAGCTCACCAAGTGAGTTTTTGACGGAACAAGAGACCCAGTACTTC. The full variable domain, completed using reference TRBV18 and TRBJ2-5, is NAGVMQNPRHLVRRRGQEARLRCSPMKGHSHVYWYRQLPEEGLKFMVYLQKENIIDESGMPKERFSAEFPKEGPSILRIQQVVRGDSAAYFCASSPSEFLTEQETQYFGPGTRLLVL.

The chain is built from TRBV7-2 and TRBJ1-3, with no clear D. From germline, CDR1 is SGHTA and CDR2 FQGNSA. The CDR3 runs 14 residues. The ends were cut back, 5 bases at V and 2 bases at J, with 10 bases in the middle. For the CDR3, the DNA is TGTGCCAGCAGCAGCGAGGGAACTGGAAACACCATATATTTT. It is translated as CASSSEGTGNTIYF.

V and J are TRBV7-9 and TRBJ1-1; unclear D gene. CDR1 is SEHNR, CDR2 FQNEAQ, per germline (reference sequence). This CDR3 has 14 residues. Trimming left V 2 bases short and J 3 bases short, with 10 bases between. The CDR3 loop reads CASSLNGRDTEAFF. Here the CDR3 DNA reads TGTGCCAGCAGCTTAAATGGGAGGGACACTGAAGCTTTCTTT. The complete variable domain, with remaining parts taken from reference TRBV7-9 and TRBJ1-1, reads DTGVSQNPRHKITKRGQNVTFRCDPISEHNRLYWYRQTLGQGPEFLTYFQNEAQLEKSRLLSDRFSAERPKGSFSTLEIQRTEQGDSAMYLCASSLNGRDTEAFFGQGTRLTVV.

Comment on this clone: A much larger clone lies one base from this, so it may be a read error. V is TRBV11-2 and J is TRBJ2-3; no firm D call. Germline V gene sequence: CDR1 SGHAT, CDR2 FQNNGV. The V and J ends lost 0 bases and 4 bases respectively, with 2 bases between them. This CDR3 comprises 12 residues. The CDR3 loop reads CASSLDSDTQYF. Written as DNA, the CDR3 is TGTGCCAGCAGCTTAGATTCAGATACGCAGTATTTT. Full variable domain (remainder filled in from reference TRBV11-2 and TRBJ2-3): EAGVAQSPRYKIIEKRQSVAFWCNPISGHATLYWYQQILGQGPKLLIQFQNNGVVDDSQLPKDRFSAERLKGVDSTLKIQPAKLEDSAVYLCASSLDSDTQYFGPGTRLTVL.

The chain has TRBV27 and TRBJ2-7, with 11 bases identical to TRBD2. V was clipped by 2 bases and J by 3 bases; unmatched bases: 9. The germline gives CDR1 MNHEY, CDR2 SMNVEV (reference sequence). The CDR3 extends over 17 amino acids. The CDR3 DNA follows: TGTGCCAGCAGTTTAGAACGACTAGCGGGATCCAACTACGAGCAGTACTTC. Translated, it gives CASSLERLAGSNYEQYF.

This clone was seen a single time. This chain uses TRBV9 with TRBJ2-3; D gene ambiguous. Trimming left V 4 bases short and J 2 bases short, with 17 bases between. Germline assignment: CDR1 SGDLS and CDR2 YYNGEE. The CDR3 totals 16 residues. The CDR3 DNA reads as TGTGCCAGCAGCCCACTACCCGCGGATCCCACAGATACGCAGTATTTT. It specifies CASSPLPADPTDTQYF.

The V gene is TRBV28, the J gene TRBJ1-1; D not resolved. CDR3 length equals 14 residues. Germline lookup yields CDR1 MDHEN and CDR2 SYDVKM. The germline V and J ends were trimmed by 5 bases and 0 bases, with 10 bases remaining between them. The CDR3 is CASSPRAVNTEAFF. CDR3 DNA: TGTGCCAGCAGTCCTAGGGCGGTGAACACTGAAGCTTTCTTT.

The chain is built from TRBV11-2 and TRBJ2-7, with D hard to call. Germline loops: CDR1 SGHAT, CDR2 FQNNGV. CDR3 length: 12 residues. Trimming removed 9 bases from V and 4 bases from J, with 13 bases in between. The CDR3 nucleotides are TGTGCCAGTCTTGGGTCGCGATACGAGCAGTACTTC. Its protein is CASLGSRYEQYF.

The chain uses TRBV6-2 or TRBV6-3 and TRBJ2-3; 13 nucleotides match TRBD2. Looked up from germline, CDR1 is MNHEY and CDR2 is SVGEGT. The CDR3 spans 15 residues. J lost 6 bases, V lost 5 bases, and 5 bases had no gene match. CDR3 sequence reads: CASSRTSGSTDTQYF. DNA of the CDR3: TGTGCCAGCAGTCGGACTAGCGGGAGTACCGATACGCAGTATTTT.

This clone was seen once. V is TRBV11-1 and J is TRBJ2-1; D is possibly TRBD2 (5 bases). Germline V gives CDR1 SGHAT, CDR2 FQDESV (reference sequence). Trimming took 6 bases from V and 5 from J, leaving 14 bases between them. The CDR3 has 14 residues. CDR3 nucleotide sequence: TGTGCCAGCAGAGTTCGGACTCTTGACAATGAGCAGTTCTTC. Amino acids: CASRVRTLDNEQFF.

The V and J genes are TRBV7-8 and TRBJ2-1, with TRBD2 matching over 7 bases. V dropped 5 bases and J dropped 1; count of bases not matched to a gene: 11. This CDR3 has 17 residues. The germline CDR1 and CDR2 sequences are SGHVS and FQNEAQ. CDR3 bases: TGTGCCAGCAGCCAACGGGAGGCCATGTCGTCCTACAATGAGCAGTTCTTC. It codes for CASSQREAMSSYNEQFF. Using reference TRBV7-8 and TRBJ2-1 for the parts outside the CDR3, the full variable domain is GAGVSQSPRYKVAKRGQDVALRCDPISGHVSLFWYQQALGQGPEFLTYFQNEAQLDKSGLPSDRFFAERPEGSVSTLKIQRTQQEDSAVYLCASSQREAMSSYNEQFFGPGTRLTVL.

V is TRBV7-9 and J is TRBJ2-5; 12 bases map to TRBD2. Trimming at V came to 6 bases and at J to 5 bases, leaving 7 bases not matched to a gene. Germline CDR1 SEHNR, CDR2 FQNEAQ (reference sequence). CDR3 length: 15 amino acids. The CDR3 sequence is CASRPPLAGGETQYF. The CDR3, as DNA: TGTGCCAGCAGACCCCCACTAGCGGGAGGTGAGACCCAGTACTTC.

The rearrangement uses TRBV7-9 and TRBJ1-2, with D tentatively TRBD1 (5 bases). The germline V and J ends were trimmed by 5 bases and 0 bases, with 13 bases remaining between them. Germline CDR1 is SEHNR and CDR2 is FQNEAQ (reference sequence). This CDR3 contains 15 residues. CDR3 DNA: TGTGCCAGCAGCCTGGGGGACGGCGCTAACTATGGCTACACCTTC. It yields the protein CASSLGDGANYGYTF.

The V and J genes are TRBV25-1 and TRBJ2-7; D not certain. The CDR3 runs 14 residues. From germline, CDR1 is MGHDK and CDR2 SYGVNS. V was shortened by 2 bases and J by 4 bases, with 12 bases between the two germline ends. CDR3 DNA sequence: TGTGCCAGCAGTGAACTAAGGCAGCCGTACGAGCAGTACTTC. It codes for CASSELRQPYEQYF.

V gene TRBV30 combines with J gene TRBJ2-7, with D uncertain. In germline, CDR1 is GTSNPN, CDR2 SVGIG (reference sequence). The CDR3 runs to 11 residues. Trimming pared 4 bases from V and 4 bases from J, leaving 8 bases between. Written as DNA, the CDR3 is TGTGCCTGGACCTCGAATTACGAGCAGTACTTC. This sequence encodes CAWTSNYEQYF.

The rearrangement uses TRBV27 and TRBJ2-1, with 7 bases that match TRBD2. Germline-derived CDR1 and CDR2 are MNHEY and SMNVEV (reference sequence). V gave up 2 bases and J gave up 13 bases; unmatched junction bases: 5. CDR3 length: 12 amino acids. CDR3 in DNA: TGTGCCAGCAGTTTAAGAGGGAGGGTCCAGTTCTTC. Translation: CASSLRGRVQFF.

This chain links TRBV7-9 with TRBJ1-6; 7 bases align to TRBD1. CDR1 is SEHNR and CDR2 is FQNEAQ in the germline V gene (reference sequence). With V trimmed by 4 bases and J by 3 bases, 3 bases remained unmatched. The CDR3 loop spans 15 amino acids. CDR3 coding DNA: TGTGCCAGCAGCTCGACAGGGCTCTATAATTCACCCCTCCACTTT. Translating it yields CASSSTGLYNSPLHF.